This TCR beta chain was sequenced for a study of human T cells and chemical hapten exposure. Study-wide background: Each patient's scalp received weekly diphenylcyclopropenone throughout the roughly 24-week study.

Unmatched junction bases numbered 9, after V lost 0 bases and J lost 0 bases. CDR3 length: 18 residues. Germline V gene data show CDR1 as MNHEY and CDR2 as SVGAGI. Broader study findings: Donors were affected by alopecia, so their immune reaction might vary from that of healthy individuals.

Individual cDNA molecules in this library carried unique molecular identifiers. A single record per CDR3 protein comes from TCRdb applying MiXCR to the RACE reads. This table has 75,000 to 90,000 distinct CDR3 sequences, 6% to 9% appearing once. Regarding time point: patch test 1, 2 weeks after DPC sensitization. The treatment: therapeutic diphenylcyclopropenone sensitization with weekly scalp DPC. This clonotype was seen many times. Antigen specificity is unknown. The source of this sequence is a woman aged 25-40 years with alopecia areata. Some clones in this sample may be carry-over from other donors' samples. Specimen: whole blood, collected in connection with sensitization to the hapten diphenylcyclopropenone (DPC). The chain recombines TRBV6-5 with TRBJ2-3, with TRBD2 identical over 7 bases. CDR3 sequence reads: CASSYSMGGGGSTDTQYF. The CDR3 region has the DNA TGTGCCAGCAGTTACTCGATGGGTGGCGGGGGAAGCACAGATACGCAGTATTTT.